The 30 T cell receptor beta chains in this list originate from one sample, sequenced in a study of CD8 T cells in Susac syndrome (dated by TCRdb to the late 2010s). The library relied on the immunoSEQ multiplex PCR assay. RNA was extracted using the RNeasy kit, and about 0.5 to 1 ug of the RNA was reverse transcribed with random hexamers. In TCRdb, the public reads were trimmed at Q25 with fastp and aligned with MiXCR, with productive beta chains retained. Entries are consolidated by CDR3 protein sequence, retaining the most common genes and DNA. For this sample the table gives around 200,000 distinct CDR3 sequences, of which 85% to 95% were detected only once. The ten most abundant clones make up around 0.15% of the sample. The sequencing input was CD8+ T cells from PBMCs. The receptors come from a human donor with Susac syndrome.

The chain joins TRBV5-1 to TRBJ1-1; D is perhaps TRBD1 (6 bases). The germline V and J ends were trimmed by 0 bases and 4 bases, with 13 bases remaining between them. Germline values: CDR1 SGHRS, CDR2 YFSETQ. The CDR3 contains 15 residues. CDR3 amino acids: CASSLVAGEGTEAFF. CDR3 DNA sequence: TGCGCCAGCAGCTTGGTGGCAGGGGAGGGCACTGAAGCTTTCTTT.

The chain joins TRBV9 to TRBJ2-3, with D maybe TRBD2 (6 bases). Germline V gives CDR1 SGDLS, CDR2 YYNGEE. The length of the CDR3 is 15 residues. Trimming removed 2 bases from V and 0 bases from J, with 10 bases in between. In DNA, the CDR3 is TGTGCCAGCAGCGTTGCCGGGACTAGCACAGATACGCAGTATTTT. Encoded protein: CASSVAGTSTDTQYF.

The chain uses TRBV9 and TRBJ2-6; D is perhaps TRBD1 (5 bases). The CDR3 runs 15 residues. Germline lookup yields CDR1 SGDLS and CDR2 YYNGEE. Trimming stripped 1 base from V and 1 base from J, with 6 bases between. CDR3 DNA sequence: TGTGCCAGCAGCGTACAGGGTTCTGGGGCCAACGTCCTGACTTTC. The encoded protein is CASSVQGSGANVLTF.

The chain couples TRBV9 to TRBJ2-1; possibly TRBD1 or TRBD2 for D (7 bases each). Germline CDR1 and CDR2: SGDLS and YYNGEE. This CDR3 has 14 residues. V was trimmed by 4 bases and J by 8 bases, leaving 16 bases between them. CDR3 sequence reads: CASSLQGGWDEQFF. CDR3 bases: TGTGCCAGCAGCCTTCAGGGGGGGTGGGATGAGCAGTTCTTC.

The chain joins TRBV21-1 to TRBJ2-1. TRBV21-1 is shown as a pseudogene. CDR3 length equals 15 residues. CDR3 nucleotide sequence: TGTGCCAGCAGCAAACCGGGACCGGCTTACAATGAGCAGTTCTTC. Encoded protein: CASSKPGPAYNEQFF.

The CDR3 spells CAWSPGVTEAFF. CDR3 nucleotides: TGTGCCTGGAGTCCGGGGGTCACTGAAGCTTTCTTT. The chain joins TRBV30 to TRBJ1-1; D might be TRBD1 (5 bases). The germline CDR1 and CDR2 sequences are GTSNPN and SVGIG (reference sequence). The CDR3 is made up of 12 amino acids. V lost 2 bases and J lost 4, with 8 bases in between.

The rearrangement uses TRBV9 and TRBJ2-3; D is uncertain. Germline CDR1 and CDR2: SGDLS and YYNGEE. This CDR3 contains 14 residues. Trimming took off 4 bases at V and 2 bases at J, with 11 bases between the two ends. CDR3 in DNA: TGTGCCAGCAGCTCCCCGTCTTCCACAGATACGCAGTATTTT. Protein product: CASSSPSSTDTQYF.

To note about this clonotype: Germline is not matched at one junction end, which may reflect a read error. The chain combines TRBV3-1 with TRBJ2-2, with TRBD2 matching over 10 bases. This CDR3 is 16 amino acids long. The germline gives CDR1 LGHDT, CDR2 YNNKEL (reference sequence). This chain's CDR3 is CASTQAGGPGTGELFF. CDR3 bases: TGTGCCAGCACCCAAGCGGGGGGGCCCGGAACCGGGGAGCTGTTTTTT.

The V and J genes are TRBV25-1 and TRBJ2-7; D possibly matches TRBD1 or TRBD2 (6 bases each). The V gene lost 5 bases and the J gene lost 6 bases, with 17 bases spanning the gap. CDR1 and CDR2 from the germline V gene are MGHDK and SYGVNS. The CDR3 runs 14 residues. For the CDR3, the DNA is TGTGCCAGCAGTCTCGGGGGCCCCCTACCCGAGCAGTACTTC. This translates into CASSLGGPLPEQYF.

This rearrangement joins TRBV6-5 to TRBJ2-3, with 7 bases fitting TRBD1. Trimming removed 4 bases from V and 2 bases from J; junction bases left unmatched: 6. The germline CDR1 and CDR2 sequences are MNHEY and SVGAGI. There are 15 residues in the CDR3. CDR3: CASSSDREDTDTQYF. The CDR3 nucleotides read TGTGCCAGCAGTTCCGACAGGGAAGACACAGATACGCAGTATTTT.

The gene calls are TRBV9 and TRBJ2-1; TRBD2 agrees at 8 bases. The V and J ends lost 3 bases and 7 bases, in that order; junction bases with no gene match: 9. Germline V gives CDR1 SGDLS, CDR2 YYNGEE. This CDR3 region has 15 residues. The CDR3 DNA follows: TGTGCCAGCAGCGCCGGGGGGGGAGCAGTAAATGAGCAGTTCTTC. It codes for CASSAGGGAVNEQFF.

The chain couples TRBV13 to TRBJ2-1; 7 nucleotides agree with TRBD2. Germline CDR1 is PRHDT and CDR2 is FYEKMQ (reference sequence). With 0 bases clipped from V and 2 bases from J, the junction kept 7 bases outside the gene matches. The CDR3 has 17 amino acids. In DNA form, the CDR3 reads TGTGCCAGCAGCTTAGGTTTGCGGGAGTCCCCCTACAATGAGCAGTTCTTC. As protein: CASSLGLRESPYNEQFF.

The chain uses TRBV2 and TRBJ2-7; D gene unclear. The germline V gene encodes CDR1 SNHLY and CDR2 FYNNEI. V lost 4 bases to trimming and J lost 0 bases, with 4 bases between them. The CDR3 spans 12 residues. CDR3 in amino acids: CASSGSSYEQYF. Written as DNA, the CDR3 is TGTGCCAGCAGTGGGAGCTCCTACGAGCAGTACTTC.

The chain combines TRBV19 with TRBJ2-1, with D possibly matching TRBD1 (5 bases). The germline V gene has CDR1 LNHDA and CDR2 SQIVND (reference sequence). Trimming stripped 6 bases from V and 8 bases from J, with 17 bases between. The CDR3 has 14 residues. The CDR3 protein is CASRRTQGQDEQFF. CDR3 DNA sequence: TGTGCCAGTAGACGAACGCAGGGTCAGGATGAGCAGTTCTTC.

A single count supports this clonotype. This chain connects TRBV5-1 to TRBJ2-6; 9 nucleotides align to TRBD1. From germline, CDR1 is SGHRS and CDR2 YFSETQ. The CDR3 consists of 18 residues. With V trimmed by 4 bases and J by 0 bases, 8 bases remained unmatched. In nucleotides, the CDR3 is TGCGCCAGCAGCCCAGGAGGGACAGGGATCTCTGGGGCCAACGTCCTGACTTTC. Encoded protein: CASSPGGTGISGANVLTF.

The genes are TRBV4-1 and TRBJ2-3; D unclear. Trimming pared 4 bases from V and 0 bases from J, leaving 11 bases between. Germline CDR1 reads MGHRA; CDR2 reads YSYEKL. The length of the CDR3 is 15 residues. As DNA, the CDR3 is TGCGCCAGCAGCCGTCGTCAGGATAGCACAGATACGCAGTATTTT. Translation: CASSRRQDSTDTQYF.

The V and J genes are TRBV5-1 and TRBJ1-1, with D unresolved. Trimming removed 1 base from V and 2 bases from J, with 9 bases in between. The CDR3 has 14 residues. CDR1 and CDR2 from the germline V gene are SGHRS and YFSETQ. CDR3 DNA: TGCGCCAGCAGCTTGAGCGGCAGTAACACTGAAGCTTTCTTT. It codes for CASSLSGSNTEAFF.

V and J are TRBV28 and TRBJ2-5; the match to TRBD2 covers 11 bases. CDR3 size: 14 residues. From germline, CDR1 is MDHEN and CDR2 SYDVKM. The ends lost 7 bases at V and 5 bases at J; junction bases unmatched: 6. This CDR3 reads CASTTSGSLETQYF. CDR3 nucleotide sequence: TGTGCCAGCACTACTAGCGGGAGTTTGGAGACCCAGTACTTC.

V gene TRBV30 combines with J gene TRBJ2-5; D possibly corresponds to TRBD2 (6 bases). CDR3 size: 14 residues. Looked up from germline, CDR1 is GTSNPN and CDR2 is SVGIG (reference sequence). Trimming removed 4 bases from V and 1 base from J, with 13 bases in between. This CDR3 reads CAWNYWRGQETQYF. The CDR3 nucleotides are TGTGCCTGGAACTATTGGCGGGGCCAAGAGACCCAGTACTTC.

The V gene is TRBV4-1, the J gene TRBJ2-7, with 9 bases lining up with TRBD2. This CDR3 comprises 15 residues. The junction had 5 bases not matched to a gene; V was cut back by 4 bases and J by 1 base. The germline V gene has CDR1 MGHRA and CDR2 YSYEKL. Here the CDR3 reads CASSRVAGESYEQYF. The DNA of the CDR3 is TGCGCCAGCAGCCGTGTAGCGGGAGAATCCTACGAGCAGTACTTC.

In this sample, this clonotype turned up once. The chain couples TRBV24-1 to TRBJ2-1; 7 bases are a match to TRBD2. Germline V lookup: CDR1 KGHDR, CDR2 SFDVKD. The CDR3 is made up of 16 amino acids. V lost 1 base, J lost 6 bases, and 8 bases stayed unmatched. The chain's CDR3 is CATSDLRAGMGNEQFF. The CDR3 DNA follows: TGTGCCACCAGTGATTTACGAGCGGGAATGGGCAATGAGCAGTTCTTC.

V and J are TRBV20-1 and TRBJ1-5, with D possibly matching TRBD1 (5 bases). Germline V lookup: CDR1 DFQATT, CDR2 SNEGSKA (reference sequence). Trimming took off 6 bases at V and 0 bases at J, with 9 bases between the two ends. The CDR3 spans 13 residues. Here the CDR3 DNA reads TGCAGTGCGGGGGATTATAGCAATCAGCCCCAGCATTTT. This translates into CSAGDYSNQPQHF.

The chain combines TRBV5-4 with TRBJ2-5, with D perhaps TRBD1 (5 bases). Deletions cut 3 bases from V and 4 bases from J, with 13 bases between. This CDR3 is built from 14 residues. The V gene's germline CDR1 is SGHNT and CDR2 YYREEE (reference sequence). CDR3 amino acids: CASSSPLGRETQYF. The DNA of the CDR3 is TGTGCCAGCAGCTCTCCTTTGGGGCGAGAGACCCAGTACTTC.

This rearrangement joins TRBV21-1 to TRBJ1-5; the D segment call TRBD1 is taken from the table without a DNA check. TRBV21-1 is shown as a pseudogene. The CDR3 has 16 amino acids. CDR3 residues: CASSTSPGQGPQPQHF. CDR3 nucleotide sequence: TGTGCCAGCAGCACTTCACCGGGACAGGGGCCTCAGCCCCAGCATTTT.

V usage is TRBV2 and J usage is TRBJ2-7, with 10 bases matching TRBD1. The V gene's germline CDR1 is SNHLY and CDR2 FYNNEI. The CDR3 is made up of 16 amino acids. V dropped 1 base and J dropped 3; count of bases not matched to a gene: 6. Here the CDR3 DNA reads TGTGCCAGCAGTGAAGGTGGACAGGGGGGCAACTACGAGCAGTACTTC. This encodes CASSEGGQGGNYEQYF.

The V call is TRBV24-1, the J call TRBJ2-2; D gene ambiguous. The CDR3 runs 17 residues. V was trimmed by 1 base and J by 3 bases, leaving 14 bases between them. Germline V gene sequence: CDR1 KGHDR, CDR2 SFDVKD. The CDR3 sequence is CATSDFPPSKDTGELFF. CDR3 DNA: TGTGCCACCAGTGATTTTCCCCCTAGTAAGGACACCGGGGAGCTGTTTTTT.

In this sample, this clonotype turned up once. J is TRBJ2-5 and V is TRBV5-6; TRBD1 matches 7 bases. Looked up from germline, CDR1 is SGHDT and CDR2 is YYEEEE. The CDR3 totals 14 residues. V was pared by 5 bases and J by 6 bases, with 10 bases of the junction left unmatched. The CDR3 here is CASSYQGDGKTQYF. As DNA, the CDR3 is TGTGCCAGCAGTTACCAGGGGGACGGAAAGACCCAGTACTTC. The full variable domain, its missing parts supplied by reference TRBV5-6 and TRBJ2-5, is DAGVTQSPTHLIKTRGQQVTLRCSPKSGHDTVSWYQQALGQGPQFIFQYYEEEERQRGNFPDRFSGHQFPNYSSELNVNALLLGDSALYLCASSYQGDGKTQYFGPGTRLLVL.

The J gene is TRBJ1-1, the V gene TRBV30; unclear D gene. CDR3 size: 13 residues. The V end lost 2 bases, the J end lost 0 bases, and 7 bases lay between the germline ends. CDR1 is GTSNPN and CDR2 is SVGIG in the germline V gene (reference sequence). The CDR3 protein is CAWSRAVNTEAFF. CDR3 bases: TGTGCCTGGAGTAGGGCCGTGAACACTGAAGCTTTCTTT.

V gene TRBV19 combines with J gene TRBJ1-1; no clear D. From germline, CDR1 is LNHDA and CDR2 SQIVND (reference sequence). V was clipped by 7 bases and J by 1 base, with 13 bases between them. The CDR3 length is 14 residues. The DNA for the CDR3 is TGTGCCAGTACCGTCCGTGGCGAGAACACTGAAGCTTTCTTT. Translated: CASTVRGENTEAFF. Full variable domain (missing parts from reference TRBV19 and TRBJ1-1): DGGITQSPKYLFRKEGQNVTLSCEQNLNHDAMYWYRQDPGQGLRLIYYSQIVNDFQKGDIAEGYSVSREKKESFPLTVTSAQKNPTAFYLCASTVRGENTEAFFGQGTRLTVV.

This clonotype was picked up a small number of times. This chain uses TRBV27 with TRBJ2-7; no clear D. V was clipped by 0 bases and J by 1 base, with 4 bases between them. Germline loops: CDR1 MNHEY, CDR2 SMNVEV (reference sequence). This CDR3 contains 13 residues. DNA for the CDR3: TGTGCCAGCAGTTTATCTGGGTCCTACGAGCAGTACTTC. Encoded protein: CASSLSGSYEQYF.